Listed below are T cell receptor beta chains from one sample, sequenced in a study of T cells in localized non-small cell lung cancer. Assay: immunoSEQ multiplex PCR; the TCRdb copy retains only in-frame clones and omits some. Among roughly 34,000 clones listed, approximately 84% were seen once. The sequenced sample was peripheral blood, obtained before any cancer treatment. These receptors originate from a male donor at least 60 years old with stage III lung adenocarcinoma. Both conserved end residues are part of each CDR3. A D gene is named only where the DNA matches it firmly. Rows may omit the clone size; those that give it use once, few, many or a size class.

J gene: TRBJ2-5; V gene: TRBV20-1; clone size: -; D gene: -; CDR3 DNA: TGCAGTGGCAGACAAGAGACCCAGTACTTC; CDR3 protein: CSGRQETQYF
J gene: TRBJ1-4; V gene: TRBV5-4; clone size: -; D gene: TRBD1; CDR3 DNA: TGTGCCAGCAGCGCCTCCGACAGGGGCTTTGAGTCTAATGAAAAACTGTTTTTT; CDR3 protein: CASSASDRGFESNEKLFF
J gene: TRBJ2-1; V gene: TRBV2; clone size: -; D gene: -; CDR3 DNA: TGTGCCAGCAATGCCTACAATGAGCAGTTCTTC; CDR3 protein: CASNAYNEQFF
J gene: TRBJ2-1; V gene: TRBV19; clone size: once; D gene: TRBD2; CDR3 DNA: TGTGCCAGTAGTATATTGGGGGGGACCTACAATGAGCAGTTCTTC; CDR3 protein: CASSILGGTYNEQFF
J gene: TRBJ1-2; V gene: TRBV19; clone size: -; D gene: -; CDR3 DNA: TGTGCCAGTAGGGATAAGGGGGAACGCTATGGCTACACCTTC; CDR3 protein: CASRDKGERYGYTF
J gene: TRBJ2-7; V gene: TRBV27; clone size: -; D gene: -; CDR3 DNA: TGTGCCACGGAACGCCGGGGTACCGCCTACGAGCAGTACTTC; CDR3 protein: CATERRGTAYEQYF
J gene: TRBJ1-3; V gene: TRBV28; clone size: -; D gene: -; CDR3 DNA: TGTGCCAGCAGCGGATCTGGAAACACCATATATTTT; CDR3 protein: CASSGSGNTIYF
J gene: TRBJ2-2; V gene: TRBV21-1; clone size: -; D gene: -; CDR3 DNA: TGTGCCAGCCTTAACCCGACAGGGCCTAACACCGGGGAGCTGTTTTTT; CDR3 protein: CASLNPTGPNTGELFF
J gene: TRBJ1-1; V gene: TRBV4-2; clone size: -; D gene: TRBD1; CDR3 DNA: TGTGCCAGCAGCCAAGATTCCGGACAGGGGAACACTGAAGCTTTCTTT; CDR3 protein: CASSQDSGQGNTEAFF
J gene: TRBJ1-6; V gene: TRBV28; clone size: -; D gene: -; CDR3 DNA: TGTGCCAGCACGGACACACTCTCCTATAATTCACCCCTCCACTTT; CDR3 protein: CASTDTLSYNSPLHF
J gene: TRBJ1-1; V gene: TRBV6-5; clone size: -; D gene: -; CDR3 DNA: TGTGCCAGCATCGGAAATAGTGAAGCTTTCTTT; CDR3 protein: CASIGNSEAFF
J gene: TRBJ1-1; V gene: TRBV18; clone size: once; D gene: TRBD1; CDR3 DNA: TGTGCCAGCTCACCCATACAGGGGATGAACACTGAAGCTTTCTTT; CDR3 protein: CASSPIQGMNTEAFF
J gene: TRBJ2-2; V gene: TRBV10-3; clone size: -; D gene: TRBD1; CDR3 DNA: TGTGCCATCAGGTTGGACAGGGGGCGCGGCGGGGGGGCCCCCACCGGGGAGCTGTTTTTT; CDR3 protein: CAIRLDRGRGGGAPTGELFF
J gene: TRBJ1-1; V gene: TRBV27; clone size: -; D gene: TRBD1; CDR3 DNA: TGTGCCAGCAGTTTAGGACAGGGGATGTTGAACACTGAAGCTTTCTTT; CDR3 protein: CASSLGQGMLNTEAFF
J gene: TRBJ1-2; V gene: TRBV2; clone size: -; D gene: TRBD1; CDR3 DNA: TGTGCCAGCAGGCTAAGAGGACAGGGGTCTGGCTACACCTTC; CDR3 protein: CASRLRGQGSGYTF
J gene: TRBJ2-1; V gene: TRBV19; clone size: -; D gene: TRBD2; CDR3 DNA: TGTGCCAGTAGTATAAGCGGGGAAACGTACAATGAGCAGTTCTTC; CDR3 protein: CASSISGETYNEQFF
J gene: TRBJ1-1; V gene: TRBV9; clone size: -; D gene: -; CDR3 DNA: TGTGCCAGCAGAGGGACGGTGAACACTGAAGCTTTCTTT; CDR3 protein: CASRGTVNTEAFF
J gene: TRBJ2-6; V gene: TRBV28; clone size: -; D gene: -; CDR3 DNA: TGTGCCAGCAGTTTATGGGCCTCTGGGGCCAACGTCCTGACTTTC; CDR3 protein: CASSLWASGANVLTF
J gene: TRBJ2-3; V gene: TRBV4-2; clone size: -; D gene: TRBD1; CDR3 DNA: TGTGCCAGCAGCCCAACCGGGACAGCACGCACAGATACGCAGTATTTT; CDR3 protein: CASSPTGTARTDTQYF
J gene: TRBJ2-5; V gene: TRBV7-3; clone size: -; D gene: -; CDR3 DNA: TGTGCCAGCAGCCCTCCCTCTTCCCCGGCCCAGTACTTC; CDR3 protein: CASSPPSSPAQYF
J gene: TRBJ1-1; V gene: TRBV15; clone size: -; D gene: -; CDR3 DNA: TGTGCCACCAGCTCTCAGAGGGCCGCTGAAGCTTTCTTT; CDR3 protein: CATSSQRAAEAFF
J gene: TRBJ1-5; V gene: TRBV28; clone size: -; D gene: TRBD1; CDR3 DNA: TGTGCCAGCCATGGTCCGGACAGGATGAATCAGCCCCAGCATTTT; CDR3 protein: CASHGPDRMNQPQHF
J gene: TRBJ1-4; V gene: TRBV5-1; clone size: -; D gene: -; CDR3 DNA: TGCGCCAGCAGCCCGACGGCTTCTCGGGAAAAACTGTTTTTT; CDR3 protein: CASSPTASREKLFF